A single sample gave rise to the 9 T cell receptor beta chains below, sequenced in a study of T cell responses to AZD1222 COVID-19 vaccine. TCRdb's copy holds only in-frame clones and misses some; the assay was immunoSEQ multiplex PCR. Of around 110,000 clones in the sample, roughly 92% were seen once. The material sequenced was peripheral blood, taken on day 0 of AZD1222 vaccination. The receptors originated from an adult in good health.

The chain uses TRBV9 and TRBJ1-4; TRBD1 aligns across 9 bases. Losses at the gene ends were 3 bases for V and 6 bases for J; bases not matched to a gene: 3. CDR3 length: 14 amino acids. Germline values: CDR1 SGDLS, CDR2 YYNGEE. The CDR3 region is CASSGRDRDEKLFF. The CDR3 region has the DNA TGTGCCAGCAGCGGCCGGGACAGGGATGAAAAACTGTTTTTT.

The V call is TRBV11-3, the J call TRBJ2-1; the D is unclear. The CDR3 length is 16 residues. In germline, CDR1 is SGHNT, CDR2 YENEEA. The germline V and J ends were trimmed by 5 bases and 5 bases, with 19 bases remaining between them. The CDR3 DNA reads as TGTGCCAGCAGCCCCCCCGAAGGCGGTCTTCACAATGAGCAGTTCTTC. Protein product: CASSPPEGGLHNEQFF.

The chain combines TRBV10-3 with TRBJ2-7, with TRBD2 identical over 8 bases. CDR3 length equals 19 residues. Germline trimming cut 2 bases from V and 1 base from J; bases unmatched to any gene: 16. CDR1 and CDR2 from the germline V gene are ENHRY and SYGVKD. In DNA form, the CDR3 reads TGTGCCATCAGTGAGCCCAACCGGCGGGGGGCCACGGGGTCCTACGAGCAGTACTTC. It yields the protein CAISEPNRRGATGSYEQYF.

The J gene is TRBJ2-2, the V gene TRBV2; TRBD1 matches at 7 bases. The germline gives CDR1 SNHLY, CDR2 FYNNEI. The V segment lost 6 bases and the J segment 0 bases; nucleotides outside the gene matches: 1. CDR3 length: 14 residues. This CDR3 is CASRGQTNTGELFF. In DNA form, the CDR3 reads TGTGCCAGCAGGGGACAGACGAACACCGGGGAGCTGTTTTTT. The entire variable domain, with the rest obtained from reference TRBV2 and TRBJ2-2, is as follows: EPEVTQTPSHQVTQMGQEVILRCVPISNHLYFYWYRQILGQKVEFLVSFYNNEISEKSEIFDDQFSVERPDGSNFTLKIRSTKLEDSAMYFCASRGQTNTGELFFGEGSRLTVL.

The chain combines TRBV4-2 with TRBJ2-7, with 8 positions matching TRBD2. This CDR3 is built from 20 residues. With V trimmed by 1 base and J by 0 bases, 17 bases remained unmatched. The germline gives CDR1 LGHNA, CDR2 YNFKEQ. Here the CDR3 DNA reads TGTGCCAGCAGCCAAGGGGCCCGGGGATTACGGGAGGGCCACTCCTACGAGCAGTACGTC. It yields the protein CASSQGARGLREGHSYEQYV.

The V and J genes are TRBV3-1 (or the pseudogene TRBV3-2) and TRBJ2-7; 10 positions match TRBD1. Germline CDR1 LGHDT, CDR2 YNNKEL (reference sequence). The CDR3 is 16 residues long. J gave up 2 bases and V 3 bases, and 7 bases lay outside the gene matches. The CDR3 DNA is TGTGCCAGCAGCCAGGACTCCGGGACAGGGGCCTACGAGCAGTACTTC. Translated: CASSQDSGTGAYEQYF.

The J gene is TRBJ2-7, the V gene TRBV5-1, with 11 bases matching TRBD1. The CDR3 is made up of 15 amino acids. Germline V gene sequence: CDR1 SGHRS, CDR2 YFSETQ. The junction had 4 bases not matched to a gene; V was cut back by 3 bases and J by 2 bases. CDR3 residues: CASSSDRGLTYEQYF. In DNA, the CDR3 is TGCGCCAGCAGCTCGGACAGGGGGCTGACCTACGAGCAGTACTTC.

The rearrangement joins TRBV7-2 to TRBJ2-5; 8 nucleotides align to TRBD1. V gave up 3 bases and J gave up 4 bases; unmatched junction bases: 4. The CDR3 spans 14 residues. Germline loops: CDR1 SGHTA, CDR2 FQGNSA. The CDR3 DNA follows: TGTGCCAGCAGCTTCGGACAGGGCGGAGAGACCCAGTACTTC. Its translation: CASSFGQGGETQYF. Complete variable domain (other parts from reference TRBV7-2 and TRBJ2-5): GAGVSQSPSNKVTEKGKDVELRCDPISGHTALYWYRQSLGQGLEFLIYFQGNSAPDKSGLPSDRFSAERTGGSVSTLTIQRTQQEDSAVYLCASSFGQGGETQYFGPGTRLLVL.

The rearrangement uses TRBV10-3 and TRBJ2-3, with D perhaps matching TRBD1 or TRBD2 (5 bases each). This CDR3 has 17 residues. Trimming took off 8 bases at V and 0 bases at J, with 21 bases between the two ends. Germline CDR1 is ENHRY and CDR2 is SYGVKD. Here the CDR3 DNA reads TGTGCCATCGGGTTACTAACCCGAGGGGCTAGCACAGATACGCAGTATTTT. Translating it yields CAIGLLTRGASTDTQYF.